This T cell receptor (beta chain) was sequenced in a study of cytomegalovirus exposure and HLA in healthy donors. In the PCR, 60 Vbeta and 13 Jbeta primers were used. TCRdb's copy holds only in-frame clones and misses some; the assay was immunoSEQ multiplex PCR. The table has over 200,000 clones, roughly 79% seen once. After removal of 0 bases from V and 2 bases from J, the junction contained 6 bases not matched to a gene. Germline lookup yields CDR1 MNHEY and CDR2 SVGAGI. CDR3 size: 16 residues. This TCR was recovered from a male donor in good health and CMV-seronegative. This rearrangement joins TRBV6-5 to TRBJ1-1; 7 positions match TRBD1. Input material: PBMCs. CDR3 region: CASSYSYRGPNTEAFF. CDR3 coding DNA: TGTGCCAGCAGTTACTCTTACAGGGGCCCTAACACTGAAGCTTTCTTT.